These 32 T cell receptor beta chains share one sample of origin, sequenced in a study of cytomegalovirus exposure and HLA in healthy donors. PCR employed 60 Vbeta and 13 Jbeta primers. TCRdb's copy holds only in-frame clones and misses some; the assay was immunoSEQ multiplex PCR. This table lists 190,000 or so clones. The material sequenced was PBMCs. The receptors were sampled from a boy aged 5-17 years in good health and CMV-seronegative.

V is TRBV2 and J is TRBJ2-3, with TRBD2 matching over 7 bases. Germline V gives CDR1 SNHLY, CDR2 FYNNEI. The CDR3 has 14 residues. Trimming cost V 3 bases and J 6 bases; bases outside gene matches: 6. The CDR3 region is CASSDAGVRDTQYF. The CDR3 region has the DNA TGTGCCAGCAGTGATGCGGGGGTCCGCGATACGCAGTATTTT.

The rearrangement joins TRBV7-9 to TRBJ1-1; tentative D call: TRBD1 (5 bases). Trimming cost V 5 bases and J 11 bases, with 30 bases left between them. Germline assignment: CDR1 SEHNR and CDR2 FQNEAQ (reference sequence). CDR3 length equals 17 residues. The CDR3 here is CASSREGYMQGGSGAFF. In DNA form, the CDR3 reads TGTGCCAGCAGCCGCGAGGGCTACATGCAGGGAGGCTCCGGGGCTTTCTTT.

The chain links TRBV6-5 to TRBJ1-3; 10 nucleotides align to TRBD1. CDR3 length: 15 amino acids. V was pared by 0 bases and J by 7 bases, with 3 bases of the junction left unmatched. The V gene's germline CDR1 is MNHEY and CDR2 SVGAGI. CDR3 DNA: TGTGCCAGCAGTTACTCGGGACAGGGGAGGAACACCATATATTTT. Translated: CASSYSGQGRNTIYF.

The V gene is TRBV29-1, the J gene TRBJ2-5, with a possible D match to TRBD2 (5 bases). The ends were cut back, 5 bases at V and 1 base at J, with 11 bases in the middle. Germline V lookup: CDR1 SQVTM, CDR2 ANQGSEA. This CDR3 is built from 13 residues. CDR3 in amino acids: CSVTLAVQETQYF. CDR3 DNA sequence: TGCAGCGTTACCCTAGCAGTCCAAGAGACCCAGTACTTC. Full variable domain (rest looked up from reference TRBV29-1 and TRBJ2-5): SAVISQKPSRDICQRGTSLTIQCQVDSQVTMMFWYRQQPGQSLTLIATANQGSEATYESGFVIDKFPISRPNLTFSTLTVSNMSPEDSSIYLCSVTLAVQETQYFGPGTRLLVL.

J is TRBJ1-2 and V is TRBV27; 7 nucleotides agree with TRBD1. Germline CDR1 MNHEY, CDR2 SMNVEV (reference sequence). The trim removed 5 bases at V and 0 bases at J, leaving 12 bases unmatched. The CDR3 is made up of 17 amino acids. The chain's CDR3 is CASSPHQGVKSNYGYTF. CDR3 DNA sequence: TGTGCCAGCAGTCCACATCAGGGGGTGAAATCTAACTATGGCTACACCTTC.

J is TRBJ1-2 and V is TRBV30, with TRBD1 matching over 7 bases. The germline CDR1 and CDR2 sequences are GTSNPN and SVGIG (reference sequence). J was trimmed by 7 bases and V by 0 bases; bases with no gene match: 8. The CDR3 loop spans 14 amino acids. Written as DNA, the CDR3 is TGTGCCTGGAGTGTAGGAGGGGGCGCCGGTGGCTACACCTTC. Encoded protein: CAWSVGGGAGGYTF. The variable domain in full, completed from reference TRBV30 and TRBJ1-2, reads SQTIHQWPATLVQPVGSPLSLECTVEGTSNPNLYWYRQAAGRGLQLLFYSVGIGQISSEVPQNLSASRPQDRQFILSSKKLLLSDSGFYLCAWSVGGGAGGYTFGSGTRLTVV.

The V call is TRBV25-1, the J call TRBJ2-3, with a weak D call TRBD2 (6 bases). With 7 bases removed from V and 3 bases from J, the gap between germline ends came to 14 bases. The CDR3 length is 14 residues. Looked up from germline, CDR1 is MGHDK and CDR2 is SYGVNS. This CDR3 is CASTWRGNTDTQYF. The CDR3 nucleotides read TGTGCCAGCACGTGGAGGGGAAATACAGATACGCAGTATTTT.

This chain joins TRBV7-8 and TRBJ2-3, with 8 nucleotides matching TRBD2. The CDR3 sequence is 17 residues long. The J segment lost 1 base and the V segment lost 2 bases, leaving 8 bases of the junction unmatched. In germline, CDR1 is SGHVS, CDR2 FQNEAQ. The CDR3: CASSLWRGAVGTDTQYF. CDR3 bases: TGTGCCAGCAGCTTATGGCGGGGGGCAGTCGGCACAGATACGCAGTATTTT.

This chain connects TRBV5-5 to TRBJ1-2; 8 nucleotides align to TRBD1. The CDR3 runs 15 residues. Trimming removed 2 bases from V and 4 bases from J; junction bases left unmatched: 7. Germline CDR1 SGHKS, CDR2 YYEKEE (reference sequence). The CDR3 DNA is TGTGCCAGCAGCTTTGGACAGGGAGTTGGCTATGGCTACACCTTC. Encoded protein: CASSFGQGVGYGYTF. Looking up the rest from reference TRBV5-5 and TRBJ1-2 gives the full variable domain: DAGVTQSPTHLIKTRGQQVTLRCSPISGHKSVSWYQQVLGQGPQFIFQYYEKEERGRGNFPDRFSARQFPNYSSELNVNALLLGDSALYLCASSFGQGVGYGYTFGSGTRLTVV.

The CDR3 DNA reads as TGTGCCAGCAGTGACCGGACAGGCGGGACTAACTATGGCTACACCTTC. It codes for CASSDRTGGTNYGYTF. The chain combines TRBV6-1 with TRBJ1-2, with 7 bases that match TRBD1. The CDR3 covers 16 residues. Germline V gene lookup returns CDR1 MNHNS and CDR2 SASEGT. V lost 3 bases and J lost 0; bases outside the gene matches: 7.

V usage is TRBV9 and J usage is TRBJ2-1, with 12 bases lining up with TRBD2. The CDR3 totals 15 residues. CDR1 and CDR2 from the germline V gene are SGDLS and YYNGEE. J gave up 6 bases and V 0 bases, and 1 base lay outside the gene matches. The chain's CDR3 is CASSVGTSGANEQFF. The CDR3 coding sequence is TGTGCCAGCAGCGTAGGGACTAGCGGGGCCAATGAGCAGTTCTTC.

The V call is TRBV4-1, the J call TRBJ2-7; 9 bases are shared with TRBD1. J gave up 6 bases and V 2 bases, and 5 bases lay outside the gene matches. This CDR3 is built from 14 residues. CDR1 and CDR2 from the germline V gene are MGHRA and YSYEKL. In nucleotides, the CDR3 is TGCGCCAGCAGCCAACGGACAGGGGTTAGCGAGCAGTACTTC. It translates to CASSQRTGVSEQYF.

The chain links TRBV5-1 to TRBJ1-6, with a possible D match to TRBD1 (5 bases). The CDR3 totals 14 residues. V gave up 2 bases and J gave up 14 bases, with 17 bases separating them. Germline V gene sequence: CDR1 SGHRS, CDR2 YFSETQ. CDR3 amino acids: CASSFDSQGYTLHF. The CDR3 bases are TGCGCCAGCAGCTTCGATTCCCAGGGATATACCCTCCACTTT.

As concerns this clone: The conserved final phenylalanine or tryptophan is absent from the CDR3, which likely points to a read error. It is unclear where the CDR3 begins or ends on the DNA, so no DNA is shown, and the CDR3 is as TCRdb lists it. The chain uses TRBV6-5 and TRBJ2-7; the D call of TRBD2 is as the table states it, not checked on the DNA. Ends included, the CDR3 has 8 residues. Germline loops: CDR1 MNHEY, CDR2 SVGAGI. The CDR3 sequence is CASSDDPR.

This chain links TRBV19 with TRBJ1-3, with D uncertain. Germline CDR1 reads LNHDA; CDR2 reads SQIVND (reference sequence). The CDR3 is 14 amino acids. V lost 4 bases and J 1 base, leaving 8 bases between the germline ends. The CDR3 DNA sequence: TGTGCCAGTAGTACCGGCAGGTCTGGAAACACCATATATTTT. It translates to CASSTGRSGNTIYF.

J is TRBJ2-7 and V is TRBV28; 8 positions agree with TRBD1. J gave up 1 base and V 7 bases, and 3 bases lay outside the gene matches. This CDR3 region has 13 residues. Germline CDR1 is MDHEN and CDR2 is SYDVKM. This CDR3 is CASKRTGSYEQYF. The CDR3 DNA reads TGTGCCAGCAAGCGGACAGGGTCCTACGAGCAGTACTTC.

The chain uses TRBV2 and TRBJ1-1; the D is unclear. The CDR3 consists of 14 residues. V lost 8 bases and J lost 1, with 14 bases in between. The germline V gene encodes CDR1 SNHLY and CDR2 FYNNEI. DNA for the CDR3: TGTGCCAGCGTGGTCCCCTGGAGGAACACTGAAGCTTTCTTT. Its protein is CASVVPWRNTEAFF.

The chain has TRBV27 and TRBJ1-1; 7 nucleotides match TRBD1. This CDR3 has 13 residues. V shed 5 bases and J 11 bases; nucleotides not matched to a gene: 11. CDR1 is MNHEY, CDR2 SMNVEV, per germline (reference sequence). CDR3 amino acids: CASSPNTGVGAFF. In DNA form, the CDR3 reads TGTGCCAGCAGTCCTAATACAGGGGTCGGGGCTTTCTTT.

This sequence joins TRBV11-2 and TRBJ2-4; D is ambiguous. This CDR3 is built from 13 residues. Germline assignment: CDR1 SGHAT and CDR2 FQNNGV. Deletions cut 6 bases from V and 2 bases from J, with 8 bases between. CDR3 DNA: TGTGCCAGCAGGCCGGTGCCCAAAAACATTCAGTACTTC. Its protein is CASRPVPKNIQYF.

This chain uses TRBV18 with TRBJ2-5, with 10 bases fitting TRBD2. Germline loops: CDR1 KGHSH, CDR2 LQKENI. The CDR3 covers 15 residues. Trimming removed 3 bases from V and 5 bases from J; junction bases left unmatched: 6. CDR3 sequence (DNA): TGTGCCAGCTCACCGCCTAGCGGGGGACCGGAGACCCAGTACTTC. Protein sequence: CASSPPSGGPETQYF.

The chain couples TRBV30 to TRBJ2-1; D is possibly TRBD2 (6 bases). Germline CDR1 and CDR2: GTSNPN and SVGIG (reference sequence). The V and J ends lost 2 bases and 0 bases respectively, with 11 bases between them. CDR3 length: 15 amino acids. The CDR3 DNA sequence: TGTGCCTGGAGTCCGGACTACCTCTCCTACAATGAGCAGTTCTTC. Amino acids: CAWSPDYLSYNEQFF.

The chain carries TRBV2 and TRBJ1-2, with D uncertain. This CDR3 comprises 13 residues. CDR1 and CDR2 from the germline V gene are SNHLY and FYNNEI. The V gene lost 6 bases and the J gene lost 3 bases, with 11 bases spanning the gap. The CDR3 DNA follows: TGTGCCAGCAGGGAAACAGAGCACTATGGCTACACCTTC. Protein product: CASRETEHYGYTF.

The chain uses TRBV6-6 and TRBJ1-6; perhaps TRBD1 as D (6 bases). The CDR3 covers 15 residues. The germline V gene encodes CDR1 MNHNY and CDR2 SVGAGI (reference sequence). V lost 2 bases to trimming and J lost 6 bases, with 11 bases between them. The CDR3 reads CASSYVQGPNSPLHF. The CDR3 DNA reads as TGTGCCAGCAGTTACGTGCAGGGGCCTAATTCACCCCTCCACTTT.

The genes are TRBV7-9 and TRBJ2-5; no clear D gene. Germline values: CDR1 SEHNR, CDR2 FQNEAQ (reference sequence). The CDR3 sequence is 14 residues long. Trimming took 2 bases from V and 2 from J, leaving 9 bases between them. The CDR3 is CASSLQAQQETQYF. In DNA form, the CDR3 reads TGTGCCAGCAGCTTACAGGCGCAACAAGAGACCCAGTACTTC.

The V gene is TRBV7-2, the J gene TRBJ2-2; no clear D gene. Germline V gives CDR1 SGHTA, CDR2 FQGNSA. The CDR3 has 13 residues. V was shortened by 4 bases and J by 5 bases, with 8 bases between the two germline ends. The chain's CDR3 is CASSSGGTGELFF. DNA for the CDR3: TGTGCCAGCAGCTCAGGTGGGACCGGGGAGCTGTTTTTT.

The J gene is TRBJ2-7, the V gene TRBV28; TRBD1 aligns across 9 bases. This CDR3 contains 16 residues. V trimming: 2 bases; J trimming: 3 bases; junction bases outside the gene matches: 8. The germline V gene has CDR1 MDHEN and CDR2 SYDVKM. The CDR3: CASSLVLGTGRYEQYF. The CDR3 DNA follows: TGTGCCAGCAGTTTAGTGCTCGGGACAGGGCGCTACGAGCAGTACTTC. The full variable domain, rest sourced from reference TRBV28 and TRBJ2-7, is DVKVTQSSRYLVKRTGEKVFLECVQDMDHENMFWYRQDPGLGLRLIYFSYDVKMKEKGDIPEGYSVSREKKERFSLILESASTNQTSMYLCASSLVLGTGRYEQYFGPGTRLTVT.

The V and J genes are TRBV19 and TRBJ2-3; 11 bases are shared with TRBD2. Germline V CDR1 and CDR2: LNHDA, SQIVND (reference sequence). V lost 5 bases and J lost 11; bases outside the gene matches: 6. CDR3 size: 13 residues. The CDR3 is CASSLTSGSEQYF. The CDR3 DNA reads TGTGCCAGTAGTCTTACTAGCGGGAGCGAGCAGTATTTT. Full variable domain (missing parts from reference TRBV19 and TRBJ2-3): DGGITQSPKYLFRKEGQNVTLSCEQNLNHDAMYWYRQDPGQGLRLIYYSQIVNDFQKGDIAEGYSVSREKKESFPLTVTSAQKNPTAFYLCASSLTSGSEQYFGPGTRLTVL.

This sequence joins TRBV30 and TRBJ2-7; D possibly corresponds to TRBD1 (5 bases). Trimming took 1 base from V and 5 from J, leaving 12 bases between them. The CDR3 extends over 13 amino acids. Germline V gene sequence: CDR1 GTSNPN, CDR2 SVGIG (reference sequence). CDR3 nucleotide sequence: TGTGCCTGGAGTGCGAGGCAGGGCGACGAGCAGTACTTC. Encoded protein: CAWSARQGDEQYF.

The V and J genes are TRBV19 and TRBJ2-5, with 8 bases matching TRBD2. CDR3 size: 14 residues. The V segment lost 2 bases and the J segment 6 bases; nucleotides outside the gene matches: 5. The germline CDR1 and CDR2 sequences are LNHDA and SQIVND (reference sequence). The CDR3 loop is CASSIRAGDKTQYF. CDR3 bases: TGTGCCAGTAGTATAAGAGCGGGGGATAAGACCCAGTACTTC.

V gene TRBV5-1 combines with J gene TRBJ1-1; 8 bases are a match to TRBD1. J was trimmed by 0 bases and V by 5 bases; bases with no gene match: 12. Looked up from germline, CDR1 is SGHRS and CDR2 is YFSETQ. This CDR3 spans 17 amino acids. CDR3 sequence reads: CASSYAGGGFLNTEAFF. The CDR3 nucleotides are TGCGCCAGCAGTTACGCAGGGGGCGGATTTTTGAACACTGAAGCTTTCTTT.

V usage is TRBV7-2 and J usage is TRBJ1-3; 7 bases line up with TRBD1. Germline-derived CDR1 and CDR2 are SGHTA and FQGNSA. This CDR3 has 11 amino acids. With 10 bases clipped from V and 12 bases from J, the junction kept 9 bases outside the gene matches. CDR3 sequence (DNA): TGTGCCATCGCGCGAGGGGGCGGCATATATTTT. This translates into CAIARGGGIYF.

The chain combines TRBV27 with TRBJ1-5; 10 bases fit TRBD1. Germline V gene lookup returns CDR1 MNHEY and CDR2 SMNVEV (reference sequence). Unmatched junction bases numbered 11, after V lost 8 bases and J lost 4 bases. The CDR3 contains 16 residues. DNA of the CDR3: TGTGCCAGCGGGGGACACCGGGACAGGGGAAATCAGCCCCAGCATTTT. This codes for CASGGHRDRGNQPQHF.